The 12 T cell receptor beta chains in this list originate from one sample, sequenced in a study of tumor T cells in aggressive B-cell lymphoma. The method was immunoSEQ multiplex PCR; TCRdb's version includes in-frame clones alone and lacks a portion of them. The repertoire holds thousands of clones, with over 75% as singletons. The sample comprised tumor tissue. All receptors come from an adult with diffuse large B cell lymphoma.

The V and J genes are TRBV4-2 and TRBJ2-7, with TRBD2 identical over 7 bases. There are 16 residues in the CDR3. J gave up 4 bases and V 0 bases, and 9 bases lay outside the gene matches. Germline loops: CDR1 LGHNA, CDR2 YNFKEQ. CDR3 in amino acids: CASSQDLNSGIYEQYF. CDR3 DNA: TGTGCCAGCAGCCAAGATTTGAACAGCGGGATTTACGAGCAGTACTTC.

The chain recombines TRBV9 with TRBJ2-5; TRBD2 might be the D (5 bases). This CDR3 has 15 residues. V was pared by 4 bases and J by 1 base, with 14 bases between. Germline CDR1 reads SGDLS; CDR2 reads YYNGEE. CDR3 DNA: TGTGCCAGCAGCCGGGCGGCTAGCATCCAAGAGACCCAGTACTTC. Amino acid sequence: CASSRAASIQETQYF.

The V gene is TRBV9, the J gene TRBJ2-1; 7 nucleotides line up with TRBD1. The germline gives CDR1 SGDLS, CDR2 YYNGEE. The CDR3 totals 14 residues. V trimming: 3 bases; J trimming: 4 bases; junction bases outside the gene matches: 4. The DNA of the CDR3 is TGTGCCAGCAGCGAGAGCAGGGGGTACAATGAGCAGTTCTTC. It codes for CASSESRGYNEQFF.

J is TRBJ2-3 and V is TRBV2; possibly TRBD2 for D (5 bases). Trimming took 9 bases from V and 5 from J, leaving 18 bases between them. Germline CDR1 SNHLY, CDR2 FYNNEI. There are 14 residues in the CDR3. CDR3 nucleotide sequence: TGTGCCAGTCCCCTGAGGGCTCTTGGAGATACGCAGTATTTT. Translated, it gives CASPLRALGDTQYF.

The V call is TRBV28, the J call TRBJ1-1; D gene unclear. Per germline, CDR1 MDHEN and CDR2 SYDVKM. V dropped 10 bases and J dropped 0 bases, with 6 bases sitting between them. This CDR3 contains 11 residues. For the CDR3, the DNA is TGTGCCACCGTAATGAACACTGAAGCTTTCTTT. This translates into CATVMNTEAFF.

V is TRBV6-1 and J is TRBJ1-1, with 12 positions matching TRBD1. This CDR3 region has 15 residues. Germline CDR1 is MNHNS and CDR2 is SASEGT. V lost 6 bases to trimming and J lost 4 bases; unmatched junction nucleotides: 6. Here the CDR3 DNA reads TGTGCCAGCAGGGGACAGGGGGCGCGGGGCACTGAAGCTTTCTTT. Translating gives CASRGQGARGTEAFF.

This chain links TRBV7-2 with TRBJ2-1, with TRBD1 as a possible D gene (6 bases). The germline gives CDR1 SGHTA, CDR2 FQGNSA. The CDR3 is made up of 15 amino acids. With 4 bases removed from V and 3 bases from J, the gap between germline ends came to 13 bases. The CDR3 protein is CASSSTGSDYNEQFF. In DNA form, the CDR3 reads TGTGCCAGCAGCTCGACAGGCTCCGACTACAATGAGCAGTTCTTC.

The chain couples TRBV19 to TRBJ2-7, with D tentatively TRBD2 (6 bases). Trimming pared 3 bases from V and 1 base from J, leaving 10 bases between. Germline-derived CDR1 and CDR2 are LNHDA and SQIVND (reference sequence). This CDR3 has 14 amino acids. CDR3 loop: CASSIGSGSYEQYF. CDR3 sequence (DNA): TGTGCCAGTAGTATCGGTAGCGGATCCTACGAGCAGTACTTC.

The chain links TRBV27 to TRBJ2-3; TRBD1 aligns across 10 bases. J lost 5 bases, V lost 6 bases, and 5 bases had no gene match. This CDR3 has 14 amino acids. Germline V gives CDR1 MNHEY, CDR2 SMNVEV (reference sequence). CDR3 loop: CASRRRDRGDTQYF. The CDR3 DNA is TGTGCCAGCAGACGCCGGGACAGGGGAGATACGCAGTATTTT.

The chain uses TRBV11-3 and TRBJ2-3; D uncertain. V lost 1 base and J lost 0, with 8 bases in between. Germline V CDR1 and CDR2: SGHNT, YENEEA. There are 15 residues in the CDR3. This CDR3 is CASSLGRSSTDTQYF. CDR3 in DNA: TGTGCCAGCAGCTTAGGACGTAGCAGCACAGATACGCAGTATTTT.

V and J are TRBV7-6 and TRBJ2-1; 11 nucleotides match TRBD2. CDR3 size: 17 residues. Germline CDR1 and CDR2: SGHVS and FNYEAQ. Trimming took 0 bases from V and 6 from J; bases not matched to a gene: 7. CDR3 in amino acids: CASSLASLAGVSNEQFF. CDR3 coding DNA: TGTGCCAGCAGCTTAGCCTCACTAGCGGGAGTAAGCAATGAGCAGTTCTTC.

V and J are TRBV5-1 and TRBJ2-2; the match to TRBD2 covers 8 bases. Germline V gene data show CDR1 as SGHRS and CDR2 as YFSETQ. This CDR3 is built from 15 residues. V lost 1 base to trimming and J lost 3 bases; unmatched junction nucleotides: 2. CDR3 bases: TGCGCCAGCAGCTTGCAGCGGGAGTACACCGGGGAGCTGTTTTTT. Protein sequence: CASSLQREYTGELFF.